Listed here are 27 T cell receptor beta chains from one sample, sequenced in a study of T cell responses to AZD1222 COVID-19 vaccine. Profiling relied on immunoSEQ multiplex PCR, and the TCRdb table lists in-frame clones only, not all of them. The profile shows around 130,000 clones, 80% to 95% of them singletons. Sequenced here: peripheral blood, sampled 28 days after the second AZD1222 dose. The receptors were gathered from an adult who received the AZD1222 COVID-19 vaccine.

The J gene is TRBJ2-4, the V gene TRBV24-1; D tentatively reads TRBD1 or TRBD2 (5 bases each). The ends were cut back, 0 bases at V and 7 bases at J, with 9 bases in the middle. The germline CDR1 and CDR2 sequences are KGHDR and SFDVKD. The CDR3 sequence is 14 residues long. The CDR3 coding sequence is TGTGCCACCAGTGATTTGAAAGAGGGGAACATTCAGTACTTC. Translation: CATSDLKEGNIQYF.

The CDR3: CASSVDPSGSGTGELFF. In DNA, the CDR3 is TGTGCCAGCAGCGTAGATCCTAGCGGGAGCGGTACCGGGGAGCTGTTTTTT. The chain links TRBV9 to TRBJ2-2, with TRBD2 identical over 10 bases. CDR3 length equals 17 residues. The V segment lost 0 bases and the J segment 5 bases; nucleotides outside the gene matches: 7. Looked up from germline, CDR1 is SGDLS and CDR2 is YYNGEE.

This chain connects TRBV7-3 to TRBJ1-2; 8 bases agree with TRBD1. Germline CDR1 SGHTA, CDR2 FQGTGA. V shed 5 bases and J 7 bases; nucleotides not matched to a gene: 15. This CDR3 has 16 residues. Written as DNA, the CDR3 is TGTGCCAGCAGCCAAGGGCCCGGACAGGGAGATGGTGGCTACACCTTC. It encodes CASSQGPGQGDGGYTF.

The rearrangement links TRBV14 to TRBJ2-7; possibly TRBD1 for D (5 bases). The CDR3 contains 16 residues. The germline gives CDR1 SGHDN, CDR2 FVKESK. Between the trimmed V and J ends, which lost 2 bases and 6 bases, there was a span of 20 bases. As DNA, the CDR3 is TGTGCCAGCAGCCAAACAGGACACTATATTCCTCTCGAGCAGTACTTC. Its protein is CASSQTGHYIPLEQYF.

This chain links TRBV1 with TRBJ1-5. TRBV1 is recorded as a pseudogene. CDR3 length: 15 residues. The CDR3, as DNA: TGCACCAGCAGCCCCCATCCCGACAGCAATCAGCCCCAGCATTTT. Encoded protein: CTSSPHPDSNQPQHF.

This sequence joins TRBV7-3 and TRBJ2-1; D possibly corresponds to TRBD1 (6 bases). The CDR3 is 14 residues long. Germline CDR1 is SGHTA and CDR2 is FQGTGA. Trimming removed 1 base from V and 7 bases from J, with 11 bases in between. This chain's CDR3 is CASSLMGARNEQFF. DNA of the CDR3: TGTGCCAGCAGCTTAATGGGGGCGCGGAATGAGCAGTTCTTC.

CDR3 bases: TGTGCCAGCCATGACCTCGGACAGGGGATCACCTACGAGCAGTACTTC. It codes for CASHDLGQGITYEQYF. The genes are TRBV2 and TRBJ2-7; 9 nucleotides align to TRBD1. Germline V gene data show CDR1 as SNHLY and CDR2 as FYNNEI. The CDR3 runs 16 residues. V was clipped by 8 bases and J by 2 bases; unmatched bases: 13.

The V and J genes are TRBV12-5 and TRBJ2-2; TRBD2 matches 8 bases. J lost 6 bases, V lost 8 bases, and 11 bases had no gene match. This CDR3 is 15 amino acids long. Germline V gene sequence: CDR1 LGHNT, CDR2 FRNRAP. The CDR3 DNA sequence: TGTGCTAGTTCGTGGGCGGGAGGTCTCCCCGGGGAGCTGTTTTTT. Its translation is CASSWAGGLPGELFF.

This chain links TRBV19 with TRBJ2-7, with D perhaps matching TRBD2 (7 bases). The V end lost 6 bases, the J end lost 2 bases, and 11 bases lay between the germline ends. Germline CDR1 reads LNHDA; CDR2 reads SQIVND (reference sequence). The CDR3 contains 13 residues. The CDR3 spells CASRRGGTYEQYF. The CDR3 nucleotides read TGTGCCAGTAGGAGGGGGGGGACCTACGAGCAGTACTTC.

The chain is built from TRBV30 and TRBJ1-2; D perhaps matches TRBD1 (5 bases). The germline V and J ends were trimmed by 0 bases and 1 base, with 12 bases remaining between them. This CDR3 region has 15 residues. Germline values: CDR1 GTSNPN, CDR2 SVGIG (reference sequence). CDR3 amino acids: CAWSVGRGFNYGYTF. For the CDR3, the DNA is TGTGCCTGGAGTGTAGGGCGGGGGTTTAACTATGGCTACACCTTC.

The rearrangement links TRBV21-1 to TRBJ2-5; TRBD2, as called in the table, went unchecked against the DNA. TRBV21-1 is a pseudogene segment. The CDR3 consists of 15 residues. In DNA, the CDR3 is TGTGCCAGCAGCAAAGCCCCCCCCCGGCAAGAGACCCAGTACTTC. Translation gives CASSKAPPRQETQYF.

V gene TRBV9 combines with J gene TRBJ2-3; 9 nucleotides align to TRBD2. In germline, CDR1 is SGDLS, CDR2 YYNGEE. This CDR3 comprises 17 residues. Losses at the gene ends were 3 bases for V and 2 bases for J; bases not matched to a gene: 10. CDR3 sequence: CASSGGASGIYTDTQYF. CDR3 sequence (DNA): TGTGCCAGCAGCGGAGGAGCTAGCGGGATTTACACAGATACGCAGTATTTT. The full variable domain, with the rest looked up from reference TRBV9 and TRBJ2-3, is DSGVTQTPKHLITATGQRVTLRCSPRSGDLSVYWYQQSLDQGLQFLIQYYNGEERAKGNILERFSAQQFPDLHSELNLSSLELGDSALYFCASSGGASGIYTDTQYFGPGTRLTVL.

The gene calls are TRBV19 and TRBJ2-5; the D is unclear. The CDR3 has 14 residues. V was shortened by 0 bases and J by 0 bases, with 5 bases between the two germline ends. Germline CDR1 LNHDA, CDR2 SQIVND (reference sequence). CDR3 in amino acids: CASSIDPNQETQYF. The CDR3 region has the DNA TGTGCCAGTAGTATAGATCCGAACCAAGAGACCCAGTACTTC.

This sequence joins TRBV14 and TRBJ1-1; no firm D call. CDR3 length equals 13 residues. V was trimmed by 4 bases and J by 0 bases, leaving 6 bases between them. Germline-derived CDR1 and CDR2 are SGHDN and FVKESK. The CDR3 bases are TGTGCCAGCAGCCGAAAGATGAACACTGAAGCTTTCTTT. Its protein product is CASSRKMNTEAFF.

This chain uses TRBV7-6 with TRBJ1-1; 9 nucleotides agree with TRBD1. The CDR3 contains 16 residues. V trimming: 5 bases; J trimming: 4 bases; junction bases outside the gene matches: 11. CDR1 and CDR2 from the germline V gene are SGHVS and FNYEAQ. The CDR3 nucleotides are TGTGCCAGCAGCGACACGGGACAGGGTCCGGCCACTGAAGCTTTCTTT. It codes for CASSDTGQGPATEAFF.

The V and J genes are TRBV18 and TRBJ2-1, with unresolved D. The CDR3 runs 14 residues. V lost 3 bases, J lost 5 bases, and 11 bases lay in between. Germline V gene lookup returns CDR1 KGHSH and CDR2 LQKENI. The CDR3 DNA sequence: TGTGCCAGCTCACCCCCGTCCACCAACAATGAGCAGTTCTTC. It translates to CASSPPSTNNEQFF. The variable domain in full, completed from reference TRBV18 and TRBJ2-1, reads NAGVMQNPRHLVRRRGQEARLRCSPMKGHSHVYWYRQLPEEGLKFMVYLQKENIIDESGMPKERFSAEFPKEGPSILRIQQVVRGDSAAYFCASSPPSTNNEQFFGPGTRLTVL.

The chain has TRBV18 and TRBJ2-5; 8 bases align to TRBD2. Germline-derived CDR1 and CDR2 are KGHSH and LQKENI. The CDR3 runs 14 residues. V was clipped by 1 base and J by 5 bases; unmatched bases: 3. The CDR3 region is CASSPQREKETQYF. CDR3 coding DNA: TGTGCCAGCTCACCACAGCGGGAGAAGGAGACCCAGTACTTC.

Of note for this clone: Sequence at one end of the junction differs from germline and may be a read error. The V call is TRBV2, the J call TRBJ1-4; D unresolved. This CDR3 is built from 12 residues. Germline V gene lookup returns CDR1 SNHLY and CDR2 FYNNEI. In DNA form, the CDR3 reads TGTGCCAGCAGTGAATTGGCCTCCTCTCAGCTTTTT. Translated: CASSELASSQLF.

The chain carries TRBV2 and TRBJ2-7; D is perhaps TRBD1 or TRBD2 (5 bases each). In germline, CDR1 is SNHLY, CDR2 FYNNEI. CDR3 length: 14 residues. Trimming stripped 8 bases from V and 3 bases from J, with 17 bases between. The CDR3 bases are TGTGCCAGCCTGAAACCTGAGGGGAGCTACGAGCAGTACGTC. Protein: CASLKPEGSYEQYV.

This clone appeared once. The CDR3 region is CASSYGRGTGAFF. The CDR3 DNA reads TGTGCCAGCAGTTACGGGAGAGGAACCGGAGCTTTCTTT. The chain uses TRBV6-5 and TRBJ1-1; the D is unclear. The CDR3 consists of 13 residues. CDR1 is MNHEY and CDR2 is SVGAGI in the germline V gene. Trimming removed 2 bases from V and 10 bases from J, with 14 bases in between.

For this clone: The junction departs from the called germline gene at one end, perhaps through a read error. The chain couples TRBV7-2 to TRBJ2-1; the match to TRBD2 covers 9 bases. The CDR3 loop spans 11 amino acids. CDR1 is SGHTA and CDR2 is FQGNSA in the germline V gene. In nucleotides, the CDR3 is TGTGCCAGCAGCTATGGGACTAGCAGGGTCTTC. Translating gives CASSYGTSRVF.

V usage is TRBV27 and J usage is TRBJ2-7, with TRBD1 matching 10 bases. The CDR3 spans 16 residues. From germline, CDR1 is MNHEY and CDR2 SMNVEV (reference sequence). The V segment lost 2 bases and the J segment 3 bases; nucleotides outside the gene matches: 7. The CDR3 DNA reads TGTGCCAGCAGTTTAAGGAGGACAGGGGGTTTCTACGAGCAGTACGTC. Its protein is CASSLRRTGGFYEQYV.

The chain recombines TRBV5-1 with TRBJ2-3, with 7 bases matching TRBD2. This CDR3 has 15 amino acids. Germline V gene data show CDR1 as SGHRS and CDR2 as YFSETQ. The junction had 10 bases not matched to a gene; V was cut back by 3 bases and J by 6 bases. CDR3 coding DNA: TGCGCCAGCAGCTCCCTGGCGGGAGTTGCGGATACGCAGTATTTT. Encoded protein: CASSSLAGVADTQYF.

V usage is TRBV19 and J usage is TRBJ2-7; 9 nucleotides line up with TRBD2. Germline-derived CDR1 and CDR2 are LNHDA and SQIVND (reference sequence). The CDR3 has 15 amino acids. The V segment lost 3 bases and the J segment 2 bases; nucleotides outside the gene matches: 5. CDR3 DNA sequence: TGTGCCAGTAGTATCAAACTAGCGGGTACCTACGAGCAGTACTTC. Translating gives CASSIKLAGTYEQYF.

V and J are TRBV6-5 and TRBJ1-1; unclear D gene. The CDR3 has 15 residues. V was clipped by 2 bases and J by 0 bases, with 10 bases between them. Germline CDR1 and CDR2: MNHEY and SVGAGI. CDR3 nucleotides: TGTGCCAGCAGTTACGGAAGATCTTTGAACACTGAAGCTTTCTTT. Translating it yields CASSYGRSLNTEAFF.

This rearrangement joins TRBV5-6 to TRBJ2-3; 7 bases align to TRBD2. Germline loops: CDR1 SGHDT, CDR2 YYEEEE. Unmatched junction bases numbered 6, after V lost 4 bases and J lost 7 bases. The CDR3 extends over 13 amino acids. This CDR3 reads CASSVGTIHTQYF. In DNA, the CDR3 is TGTGCCAGCAGCGTCGGGACTATCCATACGCAGTATTTT.

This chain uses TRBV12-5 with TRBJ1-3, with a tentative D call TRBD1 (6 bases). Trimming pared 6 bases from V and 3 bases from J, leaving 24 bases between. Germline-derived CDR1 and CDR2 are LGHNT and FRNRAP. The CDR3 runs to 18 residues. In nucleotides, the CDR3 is TGTGCTAGTGGCCAACCTATCGGCAGGGGAGAAGGTGGAAACACCATATATTTT. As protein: CASGQPIGRGEGGNTIYF.